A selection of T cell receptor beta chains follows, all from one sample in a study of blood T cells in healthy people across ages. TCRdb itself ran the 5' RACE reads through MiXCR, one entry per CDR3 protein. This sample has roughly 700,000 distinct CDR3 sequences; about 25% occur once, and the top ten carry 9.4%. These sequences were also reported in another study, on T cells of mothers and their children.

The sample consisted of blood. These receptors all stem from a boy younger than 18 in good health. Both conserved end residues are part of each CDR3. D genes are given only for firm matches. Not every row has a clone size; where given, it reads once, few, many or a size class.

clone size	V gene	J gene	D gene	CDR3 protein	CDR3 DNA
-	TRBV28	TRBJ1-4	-	CASSWGGVGEKLFF	TGTGCCAGCAGTTGGGGGGGCGTTGGCGAAAAACTGTTTTTT
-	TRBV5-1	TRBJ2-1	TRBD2	CASSTDLAGAYNEQLF	TGCGCCAGCAGCACAGATCTTGCGGGAGCATACAATGAGCAGCTCTTC
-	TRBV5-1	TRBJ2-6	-	CASSLASRGVAGANVLTF	TGCGCCAGCAGCTTGGCTAGTAGGGGCGTGGCTGGGGCCAACGTCCTGACTTTC
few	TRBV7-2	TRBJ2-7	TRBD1	CASRDRDHEQYF	TGTGCCAGCAGAGACAGGGACCACGAGCAGTACTTC
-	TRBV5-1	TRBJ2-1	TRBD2	CASSELADSYNEQFF	TGCGCCAGCAGCGAACTAGCGGACTCCTACAATGAGCAGTTCTTC
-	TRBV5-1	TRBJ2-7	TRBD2	CASSLWAGDATYEQYF	TGCGCCAGCAGCTTGTGGGCGGGAGATGCCACCTACGAGCAGTACTTC
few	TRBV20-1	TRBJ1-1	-	CSARRVKALNTEAFF	TGCAGTGCTAGGCGGGTGAAGGCGCTGAACACTGAAGCTTTCTTT
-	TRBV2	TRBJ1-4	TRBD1	CASSTDRNSTNEKLFF	TGTGCCAGCAGCACGGACAGGAACAGCACTAATGAAAAACTGTTTTTT
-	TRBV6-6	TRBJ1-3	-	CASSCSQGPGNTIYF	TGTGCCAGCAGTTGCTCGCAGGGTCCCGGAAACACCATATATTTT
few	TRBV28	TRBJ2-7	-	CASSPLPRGDEQYF	TGTGCCAGCAGTCCCCTCCCGCGAGGGGACGAGCAGTACTTC
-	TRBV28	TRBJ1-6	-	CASSFLRANFDSPLHF	TGTGCCAGCAGTTTCCTTAGGGCGAACTTCGATTCACCCCTCCACTTT
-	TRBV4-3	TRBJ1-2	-	CASSHGGEGYTF	TGCGCCAGCAGCCACGGAGGCGAGGGCTACACCTTC
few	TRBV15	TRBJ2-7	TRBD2	CATSREGAGVLDQYF	TGTGCCACCAGCAGAGAAGGTGCGGGGGTCCTGGATCAGTACTTC
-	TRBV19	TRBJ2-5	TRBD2	CASAPGPLAGGRETQYF	TGTGCCAGCGCACCGGGGCCCTTAGCGGGAGGTAGAGAGACCCAGTACTTC
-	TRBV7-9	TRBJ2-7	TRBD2	CASRRQRESSYEQYF	TGTGCCAGCAGACGACAGCGGGAGAGCTCCTACGAGCAGTACTTC